The TCR beta chain described here comes from a study of T cells in Graves' hyperthyroidism and ophthalmopathy (dated by TCRdb to the late 2010s). Concerning the study at large: Peripheral blood samples were taken at the time of initial diagnosis, prior to any treatment. To identify TCR V-J signatures that set the groups apart, the researchers used a discovery cohort of 100 patients, made up of around 40 with Graves' ophthalmopathy and about 60 with stable Graves' hyperthyroidism. After blood sampling, hyperthyroidism patients were treated with methimazole at a starting dose of 30 mg daily, and ophthalmopathy patients were treated with high-dose intravenous methylprednisolone. Prospective prediction of ophthalmopathy was tested in an independent validation cohort of 18 to 20 hyperthyroidism patients and some 17 patients who later progressed to ophthalmopathy. The paper describes TCR Vbeta CDR3 sequencing of 140 or so peripheral blood samples, made up of roughly 40 ophthalmopathy patients, some 80 hyperthyroidism patients and approximately 17 progressor patients. Thyroid tissue and blood T-cell repertoires from more than five Graves' hyperthyroidism patients were also compared in the study. The 75 to 100 discovery patients were divided at random into training and test sets in a 7:3 ratio. Study-level results and caveats: In validation, the model predicted progression to ophthalmopathy with around 71% sensitivity and around 72% specificity, a median of 6.5 months before onset. In cross-validation, a model built on a 13 V-J signature told ophthalmopathy apart from stable hyperthyroidism with approximately 90% sensitivity and around 83% specificity, and in testing the same model reached 80%/75%. Blood samples also contained most of the expanded thyroid clonotypes (frequency above 0.001), which suggests that blood repertoires may reflect thyroid immune responses. No statistical method was used to fix the sample size in advance, and group allocation was not hidden from the investigators.

There are 15 amino acids in the CDR3, from cysteine to phenylalanine inclusive. Just CDR3 DNA is preserved here, 45 bases in frame from base 1. V loses 5 bases, J loses 5 bases, and the germline ends lie 16 bases apart. The germline V gene encodes CDR1 MNHNS and CDR2 SASEGT. Ophthalmopathy patients had moderately to severely active disease, with a Clinical Activity Score of 3 or more, a NOSPECS grade of 4 or more, and a disease duration of less than 3 months. Exclusion was applied to patients with uncontrolled infections, other autoimmune diseases, pregnancy or lactation. Diagnoses were established on the basis of clinical symptoms, serum thyroxine and TRAb, thyroid ultrasound, and orbital computed tomography. PBMCs were separated from around 9.1 ml of fresh peripheral blood using Ficoll-Paque density gradient centrifugation. Total RNA was extracted using Trizol reagent, and RNA quality was assessed on an Agilent 2100 Bioanalyzer.

The TCR beta CDR3 regions were amplified from the RNA transcripts. For the first round of RT-PCR on the TCR CDR3, the HTBI primer set was used together with the Qiagen OneStep RT-PCR kit. A second multiplex PCR round built the libraries, followed by size selection and purification. The libraries were sequenced on an Illumina HiSeq2000 using paired-end 100 bp reads. The authors' analysis ran thus. SOAPnuke was used to process the raw data, removing reads that contained adapters or uncalled bases, had a mean Phred below 15, or lacked an exact match to the constant primer or identifier. High-quality paired reads were merged using COPE v1.2.5, and each unique nucleotide sequence was defined as a clonotype. MiTCR v1.1 was used to align the clonotypes against IMGT TRBV, TRBD and TRBJ reference segments. The analysis was restricted to V-J combinations with a frequency above 0.0001, which together covered 99.2% of the repertoires. The TCS score was defined as F50 (clonal expansion) divided by E x V (chaos), with BLOSUM62-based TCRdist calculated between CDR3 peptides within each V-J. Welch's t-statistics and random forest reduced roughly 540 V-J features to about 13, which were used in a naive Bayes classifier (R e1071). TCRdb cleaned the public reads at Q25 with fastp, built clones with MiXCR and kept in-frame beta chains. Merged by CDR3 protein, the rows form single entries marked with the most common genes and DNA. The authors' filters were not applied to this entry. Counted in this sample were roughly 500,000 distinct CDR3 sequences; under 25% of them appeared once. About half of the sample lies in the top ten.

In regard to this clonotype: This clone's antigen is unknown. Base qualities are not provided; no much larger clone lies one nucleotide away.

This receptor was obtained from a woman in her seventies with Graves' ophthalmopathy. Material: blood. Recombination connected TRBV6-1 to TRBJ2-1; TRBD1 is a possible D gene, resting on 6 matching bases. The CDR3 protein sequence reads: CASSLSGTRNNEQFF. Here is the DNA: TGTGCCAGCAGTTTATCCGGGACACGGAACAATGAGCAGTTCTTC.